Each of the 3 T cell receptor beta chains below was sequenced from the same sample in a study of low-dose radiotherapy and immunotherapy resistance in tumors. Specified time point: before trial treatment. Covering alpha and beta chains, TRAV- and TRBV-specific primers were used for the first-strand cDNA. A constant-region primer paired with the V-primer adapter amplified TCRs over about 20 PCR cycles. TCRdb fed the reads into MiXCR, producing one record per CDR3 protein. In the table there are 60,000 to 75,000 distinct CDR3 sequences, about 25% of which are singletons. Here the sequenced sample was PBMCs, taken before treatment. Every receptor here comes from a male donor with rectosigmoid adenocarcinoma.

This clonotype came up a few times. This chain connects TRBV6-8 to TRBJ1-1, with D hard to call. From germline, CDR1 is MNHGY and CDR2 SAAAGT. This CDR3 has 13 amino acids. V lost 3 bases and J 1 base, leaving 6 bases between the germline ends. The CDR3 DNA reads as TGTGCCAGCAGTTATCTACAGAACACTGAAGCTTTCTTT. The encoded protein is CASSYLQNTEAFF.

This clonotype was seen at least ten times. The rearrangement links TRBV12-3 or TRBV12-4 to TRBJ1-5; no reliable D call. There are 12 residues in the CDR3. Trimming left V 8 bases short and J 4 bases short, with 9 bases between. The CDR3 reads CASAEGNQPQHF. CDR3 bases: TGTGCCAGCGCAGAAGGGAATCAGCCCCAGCATTTT.

This clonotype was found many times. This chain links TRBV28 with TRBJ2-2; TRBD1 aligns across 8 bases. Germline lookup yields CDR1 MDHEN and CDR2 SYDVKM. This CDR3 has 13 amino acids. Unmatched junction bases numbered 6, after V lost 11 bases and J lost 4 bases. CDR3 in amino acids: CAGWDRSTGELFF. The CDR3 DNA reads TGTGCCGGCTGGGACAGGAGCACCGGGGAGCTGTTTTTT.